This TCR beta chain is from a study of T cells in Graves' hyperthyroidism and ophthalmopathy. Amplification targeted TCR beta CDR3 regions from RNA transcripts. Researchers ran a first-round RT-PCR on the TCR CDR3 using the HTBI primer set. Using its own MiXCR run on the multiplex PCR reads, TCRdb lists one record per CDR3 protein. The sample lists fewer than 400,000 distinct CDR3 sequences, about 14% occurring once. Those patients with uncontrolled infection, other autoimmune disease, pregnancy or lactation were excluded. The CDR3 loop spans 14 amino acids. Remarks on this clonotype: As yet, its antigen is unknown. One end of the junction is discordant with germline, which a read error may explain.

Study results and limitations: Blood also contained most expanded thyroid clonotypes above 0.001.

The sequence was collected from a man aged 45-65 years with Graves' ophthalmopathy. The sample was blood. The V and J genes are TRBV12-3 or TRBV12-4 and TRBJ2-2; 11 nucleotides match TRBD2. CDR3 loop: CTSSLLAGAGELFF. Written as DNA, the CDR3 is TGTACCAGCAGTCTACTAGCGGGAGCCGGGGAGCTGTTTTTT.